This section outlines one T cell receptor beta chain sequence together with its context. What it binds is not known. Sequencing was performed with immunoSEQ multiplex PCR; in TCRdb, only in-frame clones are kept and a portion is missing. The sample lists 300,000 to 400,000 clones, roughly 87% occurring once. This entry comes from a study of Ad26.COV2.S vaccination and SARS-CoV-2 variants. Findings and caveats of the study: Vaccinated and placebo-treated recipients had similar non-spike TCR breadth.

Germline V CDR1 and CDR2: MNHEY, SVGEGT. This CDR3 is built from 14 residues. V lost 5 bases and J 0 bases, leaving 10 bases between the germline ends. The sample's treatment: around 19 received Ad26.COV2.S at low or high dose, single or two shots; about 5 received placebo; per-sample allocation not given. On day 63 after the first injection, vaccine and placebo recipients gave samples. The sequences come from peripheral blood, collected in a trial of Ad26.COV2.S vaccine versus placebo. This TCR derives from a person between 18 and 59 years old who received the Ad26.COV2.S COVID-19 vaccine or a placebo. The rearrangement links TRBV6-2 or TRBV6-3 to TRBJ1-1; D possibly corresponds to TRBD1 (5 bases). The CDR3 here is CASSLRGVNTEAFF. The CDR3 nucleotides read TGTGCCAGCAGTCTCCGAGGGGTGAACACTGAAGCTTTCTTT.